This T cell receptor beta chain was sequenced in a study of blood T cell repertoires in COVID-19. About the research overall: Sample material is recorded as cDNA or gDNA derived from T cells, B-cell-depleted T cells, or PBMCs.

In the authors' workflow: Counts of nucleated cells, estimated from reference gene primer amplification, were obtained. Repertoires were generated with immunoSEQ multiplex PCR, while TCRdb's copy carries only in-frame clones and drops some. For V, J and clone size, that table is used; D and trimming come from the DNA. The sample gives 200,000 to 250,000 clones, around 81% of which show up once; around 9% is in the top ten. CDR1 and CDR2 (germline): SGHAT, FQDESV (reference sequence). The ends lost 1 base at V and 7 bases at J; junction bases unmatched: 5. The length of the CDR3 is 14 residues. The sequencing sample was made of PBMCs or T cells enriched from blood (not recorded which). The receptor's source is a woman in her fifties or sixties with acute COVID-19. J is TRBJ1-1 and V is TRBV11-1, with 8 bases fitting TRBD1. CDR3 loop: CASSLGTGIGEAFF. As DNA, the CDR3 is TGTGCCAGCAGCTTAGGGACAGGGATTGGTGAAGCTTTCTTT. Complete variable domain (other parts from reference TRBV11-1 and TRBJ1-1): EAEVAQSPRYKITEKSQAVAFWCDPISGHATLYWYRQILGQGPELLVQFQDESVVDDSQLPKDRFSAERLKGVDSTLKIQPAELGDSAMYLCASSLGTGIGEAFFGQGTRLTVV.